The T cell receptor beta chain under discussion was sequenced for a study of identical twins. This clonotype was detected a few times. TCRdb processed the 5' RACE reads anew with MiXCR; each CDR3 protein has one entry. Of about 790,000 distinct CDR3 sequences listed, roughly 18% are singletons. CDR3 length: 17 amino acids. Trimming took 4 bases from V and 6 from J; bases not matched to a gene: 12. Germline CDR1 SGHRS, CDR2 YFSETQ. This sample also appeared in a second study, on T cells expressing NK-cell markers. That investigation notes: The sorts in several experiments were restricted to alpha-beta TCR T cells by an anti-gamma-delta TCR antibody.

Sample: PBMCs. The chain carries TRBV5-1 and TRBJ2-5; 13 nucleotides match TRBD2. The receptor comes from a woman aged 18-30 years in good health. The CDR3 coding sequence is TGCGCCAGCAGCCCCCCGAGGACTAGCGGGAGTGTGAAGACCCAGTACTTC. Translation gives CASSPPRTSGSVKTQYF.